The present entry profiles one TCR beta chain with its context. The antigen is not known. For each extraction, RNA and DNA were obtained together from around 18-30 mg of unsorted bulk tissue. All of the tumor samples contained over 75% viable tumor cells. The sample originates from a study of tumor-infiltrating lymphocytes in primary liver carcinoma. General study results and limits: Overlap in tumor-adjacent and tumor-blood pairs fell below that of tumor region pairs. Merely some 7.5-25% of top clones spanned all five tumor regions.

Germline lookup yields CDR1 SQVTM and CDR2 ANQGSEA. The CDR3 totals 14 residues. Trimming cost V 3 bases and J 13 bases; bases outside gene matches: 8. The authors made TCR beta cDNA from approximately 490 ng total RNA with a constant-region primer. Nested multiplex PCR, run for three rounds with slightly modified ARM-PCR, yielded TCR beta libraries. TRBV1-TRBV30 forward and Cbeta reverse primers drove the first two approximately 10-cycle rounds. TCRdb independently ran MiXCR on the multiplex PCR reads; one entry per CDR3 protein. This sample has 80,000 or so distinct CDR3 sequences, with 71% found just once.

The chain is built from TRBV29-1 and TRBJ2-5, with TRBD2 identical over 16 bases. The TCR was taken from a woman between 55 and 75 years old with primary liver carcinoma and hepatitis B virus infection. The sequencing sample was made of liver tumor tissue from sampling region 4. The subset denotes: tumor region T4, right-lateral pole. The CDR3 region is CSVEGTSGRESLYF. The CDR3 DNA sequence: TGCAGCGTTGAGGGGACTAGCGGGAGGGAGAGCCTGTACTTC.